This passage covers 26 T cell receptor beta chains from one sample sequenced in a study of T cell changes during pregnancy in multiple sclerosis. Libraries were prepared by immunoSEQ multiplex PCR; TCRdb keeps only in-frame clonotypes and omits some of them. Among roughly 50,000 clones listed, roughly nine tenths were seen once. Sample: CD8+ T cells from peripheral blood mononuclear cells, taken in the second trimester of pregnancy. The receptors stem from a female donor with multiple sclerosis, enrolled in a pregnancy study.

J is TRBJ2-7 and V is TRBV29-1, with 10 bases that match TRBD1. The CDR3 extends over 11 amino acids. The germline CDR1 and CDR2 sequences are SQVTM and ANQGSEA. V trimming: 7 bases; J trimming: 6 bases; junction bases outside the gene matches: 3. In DNA, the CDR3 is TGCAGCGCGAGGACAGGGGGCGAGCAGTACTTC. Encoded protein: CSARTGGEQYF.

CDR3 protein: CASTPGQGINEQFF. CDR3 nucleotide sequence: TGTGCCAGTACCCCGGGACAGGGGATCAATGAGCAGTTCTTC. V usage is TRBV19 and J usage is TRBJ2-1; 10 nucleotides agree with TRBD1. Germline V CDR1 and CDR2: LNHDA, SQIVND (reference sequence). The trim removed 7 bases at V and 6 bases at J, leaving 6 bases unmatched. CDR3 length: 14 amino acids.

The V and J genes are TRBV9 and TRBJ2-2; 11 bases agree with TRBD1. V gave up 4 bases and J gave up 7 bases; unmatched junction bases: 9. Germline V lookup: CDR1 SGDLS, CDR2 YYNGEE. This CDR3 contains 16 residues. CDR3 in DNA: TGTGCCAGCAGCCCTACAGGGACAGGGGGTATCGGGGAGCTGTTTTTT. Its protein product is CASSPTGTGGIGELFF.

This clone was detected only a few times. The rearrangement uses TRBV19 and TRBJ1-5; D may be TRBD1 (5 bases). Trimming removed 7 bases from V and 4 bases from J, with 14 bases in between. The germline V gene has CDR1 LNHDA and CDR2 SQIVND (reference sequence). The CDR3 is made up of 14 amino acids. CDR3 sequence reads: CASTQGDGNQPQHF. DNA of the CDR3: TGTGCCAGTACGCAGGGCGACGGAAATCAGCCCCAGCATTTT. The full variable domain, with the rest looked up from reference TRBV19 and TRBJ1-5, is DGGITQSPKYLFRKEGQNVTLSCEQNLNHDAMYWYRQDPGQGLRLIYYSQIVNDFQKGDIAEGYSVSREKKESFPLTVTSAQKNPTAFYLCASTQGDGNQPQHFGDGTRLSIL.

This chain links TRBV2 with TRBJ2-7; TRBD2 aligns across 8 bases. Per germline, CDR1 SNHLY and CDR2 FYNNEI. The CDR3 is made up of 15 amino acids. V gave up 8 bases and J gave up 0 bases; unmatched junction bases: 9. CDR3 DNA: TGTGCCAGCGGGGGTTTAGCGGGGTACTCCTACGAGCAGTACTTC. Residues: CASGGLAGYSYEQYF.

This chain connects TRBV13 to TRBJ2-2; possibly TRBD1 for D (5 bases). The germline V gene encodes CDR1 PRHDT and CDR2 FYEKMQ (reference sequence). V was clipped by 5 bases and J by 7 bases, with 14 bases between them. This CDR3 has 14 amino acids. The CDR3 region is CASSRGLSDGELFF. The CDR3 DNA follows: TGTGCCAGCAGCAGGGGTCTAAGCGACGGGGAGCTGTTTTTT. Together with reference TRBV13 and TRBJ2-2, the CDR3 gives the full variable domain: AAGVIQSPRHLIKEKRETATLKCYPIPRHDTVYWYQQGPGQDPQFLISFYEKMQSDKGSIPDRFSAQQFSDYHSELNMSSLELGDSALYFCASSRGLSDGELFFGEGSRLTVL.

This chain links TRBV7-8 with TRBJ1-1; tentatively, D is TRBD1 (6 bases). The CDR3 length is 17 residues. CDR1 and CDR2 (germline): SGHVS, FQNEAQ. Trimming left V 5 bases short and J 3 bases short, with 22 bases between. The DNA for the CDR3 is TGTGCCAGCAGCCCCTATCCTGGGGGCCCCTGGGACACTGAAGCTTTCTTT. It is translated as CASSPYPGGPWDTEAFF. Together with reference TRBV7-8 and TRBJ1-1, the CDR3 gives the full variable domain: GAGVSQSPRYKVAKRGQDVALRCDPISGHVSLFWYQQALGQGPEFLTYFQNEAQLDKSGLPSDRFFAERPEGSVSTLKIQRTQQEDSAVYLCASSPYPGGPWDTEAFFGQGTRLTVV.

The rearrangement uses TRBV25-1 and TRBJ1-6; the match to TRBD1 covers 7 bases. The CDR3 covers 13 residues. Germline V gene lookup returns CDR1 MGHDK and CDR2 SYGVNS. After removal of 8 bases from V and 5 bases from J, the junction contained 3 bases not matched to a gene. The CDR3 DNA sequence: TGTGCCAGCTCCGGGACAGATAATTCACCCCTCCACTTT. Translating it yields CASSGTDNSPLHF.

This clone was recorded many times. This sequence joins TRBV7-9 and TRBJ1-2; D ambiguous. The CDR3 consists of 14 residues. V lost 1 base and J 6 bases, leaving 12 bases between the germline ends. The germline gives CDR1 SEHNR, CDR2 FQNEAQ (reference sequence). Here the CDR3 reads CASSLGAGSDGYTF. The DNA for the CDR3 is TGTGCCAGCAGCTTAGGAGCCGGGTCAGATGGCTACACCTTC.

This clone appeared a single time. The V and J genes are TRBV5-1 and TRBJ1-5, with D unclear. Germline-derived CDR1 and CDR2 are SGHRS and YFSETQ. This CDR3 has 13 residues. Trimming removed 0 bases at V and 1 base at J, with 2 bases between. Written as DNA, the CDR3 is TGCGCCAGCAGCTTGGTAAGCAATCAGCCCCAGCATTTT. This encodes CASSLVSNQPQHF.

The gene calls are TRBV9 and TRBJ2-1; a weak D match, TRBD2 (6 bases). Germline V gives CDR1 SGDLS, CDR2 YYNGEE. The CDR3 is made up of 16 amino acids. V shed 1 base and J shed 9 bases, with 20 bases lying between them. The CDR3 is CASSVLAGNGRFEQFF. The CDR3 DNA reads TGTGCCAGCAGCGTACTAGCAGGCAACGGGAGATTTGAGCAGTTCTTC.

V gene TRBV5-1 combines with J gene TRBJ2-7, with 8 bases identical to TRBD2. The junction had 6 bases not matched to a gene; V was cut back by 7 bases and J by 6 bases. CDR3 length: 12 residues. The germline V gene has CDR1 SGHRS and CDR2 YFSETQ. CDR3 sequence reads: CASGGGGSEQYF. As DNA, the CDR3 is TGCGCCAGCGGGGGCGGGGGGTCCGAGCAGTACTTC.

This clone came up a few times. This sequence joins TRBV5-4 and TRBJ1-5; a weak D match, TRBD1 (6 bases). The V end was cut by 4 bases, the J end by 2 bases, with 13 bases between. The length of the CDR3 is 15 residues. Germline CDR1 and CDR2: SGHNT and YYREEE (reference sequence). The CDR3 spells CASSIQGLGNQPQHF. The CDR3 coding sequence is TGTGCCAGCAGCATACAGGGCCTGGGCAATCAGCCCCAGCATTTT.

The chain is built from TRBV12-5 and TRBJ2-5; the match to TRBD2 covers 10 bases. Germline CDR1 reads LGHNT; CDR2 reads FRNRAP. This CDR3 has 14 amino acids. V dropped 4 bases and J dropped 5; count of bases not matched to a gene: 4. In nucleotides, the CDR3 is TGTGCTAGTGGTTACCTAGCGGGGGTGGAGACCCAGTACTTC. Protein sequence: CASGYLAGVETQYF.

This clone is a singleton in its sample. V and J are TRBV11-2 and TRBJ1-1, with 9 bases aligning to TRBD1. CDR3 length: 12 amino acids. Germline CDR1 is SGHAT and CDR2 is FQNNGV. The V segment lost 6 bases and the J segment 4 bases; nucleotides outside the gene matches: 0. For the CDR3, the DNA is TGTGCCAGCAGGACAGGGGGCACTGAAGCTTTCTTT. This encodes CASRTGGTEAFF.

The rearrangement joins TRBV4-2 to TRBJ1-5; D ambiguous. Germline V lookup: CDR1 LGHNA, CDR2 YNFKEQ. CDR3 length: 14 residues. Trimming took off 3 bases at V and 4 bases at J, with 10 bases between the two ends. The CDR3 DNA is TGTGCCAGCAGCCATTTTTCGGGTAATCAGCCCCAGCATTTT. Protein product: CASSHFSGNQPQHF.

The chain uses TRBV5-1 and TRBJ2-7; D not certain. In germline, CDR1 is SGHRS, CDR2 YFSETQ. The length of the CDR3 is 14 residues. V shed 5 bases and J shed 4 bases, with 16 bases lying between them. The CDR3 nucleotides are TGCGCCAGCAGTTCTGGTCCTCAGGTTTACGAGCAGTACTTC. Translating gives CASSSGPQVYEQYF.

This chain links TRBV7-3 with TRBJ1-2; D is unclear. The V and J ends lost 3 bases and 5 bases respectively, with 7 bases between them. The CDR3 sequence is 12 residues long. Looked up from germline, CDR1 is SGHTA and CDR2 is FQGTGA. The CDR3: CASSFEGYGYTF. DNA for the CDR3: TGTGCCAGCAGCTTCGAGGGATATGGCTACACCTTC.

The V call is TRBV9, the J call TRBJ1-1; D unresolved. Germline CDR1 and CDR2: SGDLS and YYNGEE. This CDR3 is 14 amino acids long. The V and J ends lost 4 bases and 3 bases respectively, with 13 bases between them. In DNA form, the CDR3 reads TGTGCCAGCAGCCCGTGGGGAGGTGACACTGAAGCTTTCTTT. Protein: CASSPWGGDTEAFF.

This sequence joins TRBV4-1 and TRBJ1-6; D is unresolved. Trimming stripped 1 base from V and 10 bases from J, with 11 bases between. The germline gives CDR1 MGHRA, CDR2 YSYEKL. The CDR3 consists of 14 residues. In DNA form, the CDR3 reads TGCGCCAGCAGCCAAGTATCCCGGTACTCACCCCTCCACTTT. This translates into CASSQVSRYSPLHF.

The chain is built from TRBV9 and TRBJ2-2, with D perhaps TRBD2 (6 bases). CDR3 size: 15 residues. V lost 7 bases and J 2 bases, leaving 15 bases between the germline ends. In germline, CDR1 is SGDLS, CDR2 YYNGEE. CDR3 nucleotide sequence: TGTGCCAGCGGGGGTATAGCGGTAAACACCGGGGAGCTGTTTTTT. Its protein product is CASGGIAVNTGELFF.

The gene calls are TRBV6-5 and TRBJ2-4; weak D call: TRBD2 (7 bases). Between the trimmed V and J ends, which lost 4 bases and 8 bases, there was a span of 21 bases. Germline V lookup: CDR1 MNHEY, CDR2 SVGAGI. The CDR3 loop spans 16 amino acids. Here the CDR3 reads CASSSRTQGGSDIQYF. The CDR3 DNA reads TGTGCCAGCAGTTCCAGAACACAGGGAGGGTCAGACATTCAGTACTTC.

J is TRBJ1-2 and V is TRBV9; D might be TRBD1 (5 bases). The germline CDR1 and CDR2 sequences are SGDLS and YYNGEE. This CDR3 is built from 13 residues. V was pared by 0 bases and J by 4 bases, with 7 bases between. The DNA of the CDR3 is TGTGCCAGCAGCGTAGGACAGAGCTATGGCTACACCTTC. It specifies CASSVGQSYGYTF.

CDR3 bases: TGCGCCAGTCGCCTAGGGGGCGCGGCCACTGAAGCTTTCTTT. Residues: CASRLGGAATEAFF. The chain links TRBV5-1 to TRBJ1-1; 7 bases match TRBD1. V lost 8 bases, J lost 4 bases, and 11 bases stayed unmatched. This CDR3 comprises 14 residues. The germline CDR1 and CDR2 sequences are SGHRS and YFSETQ.

V gene TRBV19 combines with J gene TRBJ2-1, with a weak D call TRBD2 (6 bases). The CDR3 is made up of 16 amino acids. V was pared by 3 bases and J by 8 bases, with 20 bases between. The germline gives CDR1 LNHDA, CDR2 SQIVND (reference sequence). The CDR3 protein is CASSIALVGGQDEQFF. The CDR3, as DNA: TGTGCCAGTAGTATTGCTCTGGTCGGGGGTCAGGATGAGCAGTTCTTC. The variable domain in full, with the rest retrieved from reference TRBV19 and TRBJ2-1, is DGGITQSPKYLFRKEGQNVTLSCEQNLNHDAMYWYRQDPGQGLRLIYYSQIVNDFQKGDIAEGYSVSREKKESFPLTVTSAQKNPTAFYLCASSIALVGGQDEQFFGPGTRLTVL.

This sequence joins TRBV9 and TRBJ2-1, with TRBD2 identical over 10 bases. The CDR3 loop spans 16 amino acids. Germline values: CDR1 SGDLS, CDR2 YYNGEE. The trim removed 4 bases at V and 9 bases at J, leaving 13 bases unmatched. CDR3 protein: CASSRPSGGPGSEQFF. The CDR3 DNA reads TGTGCCAGCAGCCGACCTAGCGGGGGCCCGGGTAGTGAGCAGTTCTTC.